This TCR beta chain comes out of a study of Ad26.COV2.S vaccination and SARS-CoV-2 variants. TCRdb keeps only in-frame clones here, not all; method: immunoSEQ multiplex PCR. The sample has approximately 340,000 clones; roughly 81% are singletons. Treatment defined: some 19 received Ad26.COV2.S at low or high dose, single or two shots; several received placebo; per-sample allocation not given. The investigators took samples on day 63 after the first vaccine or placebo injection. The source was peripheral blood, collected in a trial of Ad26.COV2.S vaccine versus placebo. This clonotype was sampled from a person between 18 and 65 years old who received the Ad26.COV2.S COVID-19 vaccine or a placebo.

CDR3 sequence: CASSELASGREETQYF. DNA for the CDR3: TGCGCCAGCAGTGAGTTAGCTAGCGGGAGAGAAGAGACCCAGTACTTC. The chain couples TRBV10-1 to TRBJ2-5; 10 bases agree with TRBD2. Losses at the gene ends were 1 base for V and 3 bases for J; bases not matched to a gene: 5. The length of the CDR3 is 16 residues. The germline CDR1 and CDR2 sequences are WNHNN and SYGVQD (reference sequence).